The clone carrying this T cell receptor beta chain was seen only once. The data were obtained in a study of PD-1 blockade in classical Hodgkin lymphoma. Sequenced by immunoSEQ multiplex PCR; TCRdb stores in-frame clones only, minus some. The sample records about 15,000 clones, 80% to 90% being singletons. This sample's time point: newly diagnosed, previously untreated cHL patient sample. Comparison PBMCs came from previously untreated, newly diagnosed classical Hodgkin lymphoma patients. V lost 1 base, J lost 6 bases, and 4 bases lay in between. CDR1 is MNHNS and CDR2 is SASEGT in the germline V gene. This CDR3 is built from 11 residues.

The chain employs TRBV6-1 and TRBJ2-7; D uncertain. What was sequenced was peripheral blood mononuclear cells (PBMCs). This TCR was recovered from a human donor with classical Hodgkin lymphoma. CDR3 nucleotide sequence: TGTGCCAGCAGTGAAGGTCCCGAGCAGTACTTC. Its translation is CASSEGPEQYF.